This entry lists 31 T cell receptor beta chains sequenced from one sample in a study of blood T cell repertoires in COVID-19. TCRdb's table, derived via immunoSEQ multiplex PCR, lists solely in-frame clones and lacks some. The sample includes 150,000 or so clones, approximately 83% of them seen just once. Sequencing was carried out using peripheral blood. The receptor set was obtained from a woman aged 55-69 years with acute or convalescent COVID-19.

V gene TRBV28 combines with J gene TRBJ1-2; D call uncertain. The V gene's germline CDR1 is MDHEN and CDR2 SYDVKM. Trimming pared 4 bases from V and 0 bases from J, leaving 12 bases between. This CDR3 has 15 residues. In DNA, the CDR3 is TGTGCCAGCAGTTCCTCCCCGGGATCTAACTATGGCTACACCTTC. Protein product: CASSSSPGSNYGYTF.

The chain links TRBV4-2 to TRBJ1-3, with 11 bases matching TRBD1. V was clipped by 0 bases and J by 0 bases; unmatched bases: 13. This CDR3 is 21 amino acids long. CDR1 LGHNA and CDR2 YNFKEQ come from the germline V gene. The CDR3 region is CASSQESGTGGRVGSGNTIYF. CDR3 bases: TGTGCCAGCAGCCAAGAAAGCGGGACAGGGGGTCGGGTGGGCTCTGGAAACACCATATATTTT.

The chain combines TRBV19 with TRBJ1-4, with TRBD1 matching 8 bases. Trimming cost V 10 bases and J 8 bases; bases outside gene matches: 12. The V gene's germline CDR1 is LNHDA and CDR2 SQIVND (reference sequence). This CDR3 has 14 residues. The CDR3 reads CATHGPGGREKLFF. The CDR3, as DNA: TGTGCCACCCACGGCCCAGGGGGCAGGGAAAAACTGTTTTTT. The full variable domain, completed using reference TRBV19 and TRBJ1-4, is DGGITQSPKYLFRKEGQNVTLSCEQNLNHDAMYWYRQDPGQGLRLIYYSQIVNDFQKGDIAEGYSVSREKKESFPLTVTSAQKNPTAFYLCATHGPGGREKLFFGSGTQLSVL.

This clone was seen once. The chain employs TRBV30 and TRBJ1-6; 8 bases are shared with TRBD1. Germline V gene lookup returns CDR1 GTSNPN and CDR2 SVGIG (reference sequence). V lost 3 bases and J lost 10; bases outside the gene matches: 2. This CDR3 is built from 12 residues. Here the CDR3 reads CAWRAGGSPLHF. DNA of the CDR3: TGTGCCTGGAGGGCAGGGGGCTCACCCCTCCACTTT.

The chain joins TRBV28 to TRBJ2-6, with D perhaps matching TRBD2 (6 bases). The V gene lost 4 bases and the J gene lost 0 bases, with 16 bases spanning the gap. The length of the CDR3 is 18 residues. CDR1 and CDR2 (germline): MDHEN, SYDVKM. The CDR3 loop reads CASSSPGLTPSGANVLTF. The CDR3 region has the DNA TGTGCCAGCAGTTCGCCGGGACTCACACCCTCTGGGGCCAACGTCCTGACTTTC.

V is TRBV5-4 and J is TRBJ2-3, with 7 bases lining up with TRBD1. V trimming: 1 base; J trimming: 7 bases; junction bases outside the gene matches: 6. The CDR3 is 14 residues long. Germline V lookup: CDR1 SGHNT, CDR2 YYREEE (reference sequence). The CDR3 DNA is TGTGCCAGCAGCTTGAGTGGGGACAGATATACGCAGTATTTT. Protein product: CASSLSGDRYTQYF.

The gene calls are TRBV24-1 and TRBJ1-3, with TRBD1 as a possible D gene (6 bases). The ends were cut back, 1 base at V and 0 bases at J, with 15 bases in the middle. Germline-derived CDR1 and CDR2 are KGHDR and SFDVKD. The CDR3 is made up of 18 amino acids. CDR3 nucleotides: TGTGCCACCAGTGATTTAGGCAGGGGATGGGGCTCTGGAAACACCATATATTTT. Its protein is CATSDLGRGWGSGNTIYF.

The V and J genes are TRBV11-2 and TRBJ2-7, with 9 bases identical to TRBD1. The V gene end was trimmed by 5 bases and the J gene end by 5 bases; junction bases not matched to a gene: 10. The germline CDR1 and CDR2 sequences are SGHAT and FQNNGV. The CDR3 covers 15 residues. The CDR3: CASSQDRGSRDEQYF. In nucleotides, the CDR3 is TGTGCCAGCAGCCAAGACAGGGGGTCTCGGGACGAGCAGTACTTC.

This CDR3 is CASSAGGQGATLRTQYF. The CDR3 coding sequence is TGTGCCAGCAGCGCGGGGGGACAGGGGGCCACCCTAAGGACCCAGTACTTC. J is TRBJ2-5 and V is TRBV5-6; 12 positions match TRBD1. V was pared by 4 bases and J by 7 bases, with 14 bases of the junction left unmatched. Germline CDR1 is SGHDT and CDR2 is YYEEEE. The length of the CDR3 is 17 residues.

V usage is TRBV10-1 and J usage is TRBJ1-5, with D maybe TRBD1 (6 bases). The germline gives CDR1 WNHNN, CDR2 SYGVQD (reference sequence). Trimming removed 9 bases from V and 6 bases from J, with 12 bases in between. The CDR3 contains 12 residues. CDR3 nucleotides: TGCGCCAGGGAGGCGGGGGCTCAGCCCCAGCATTTT. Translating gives CAREAGAQPQHF.

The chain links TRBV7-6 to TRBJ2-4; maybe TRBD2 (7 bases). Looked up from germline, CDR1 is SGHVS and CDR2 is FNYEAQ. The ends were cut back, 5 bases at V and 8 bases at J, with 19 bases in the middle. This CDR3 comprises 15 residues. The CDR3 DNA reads TGTGCCAGCAGCGACGAGACAGTGGGGGGGCACATTCAGTACTTC. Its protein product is CASSDETVGGHIQYF.

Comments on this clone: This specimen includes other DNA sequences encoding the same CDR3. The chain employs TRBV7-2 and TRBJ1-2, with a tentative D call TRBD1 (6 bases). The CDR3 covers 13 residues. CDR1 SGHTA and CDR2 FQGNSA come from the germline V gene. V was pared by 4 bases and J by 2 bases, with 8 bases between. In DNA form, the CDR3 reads TGTGCCAGCAGCTCTACAGGGAACTATGGCTACACCTTC. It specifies CASSSTGNYGYTF.

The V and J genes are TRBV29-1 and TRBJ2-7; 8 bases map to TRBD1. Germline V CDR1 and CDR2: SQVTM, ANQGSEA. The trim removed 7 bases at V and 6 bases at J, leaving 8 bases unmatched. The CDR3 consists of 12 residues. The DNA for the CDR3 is TGCAGCGCTTCAGGGGGCGATTTCGAGCAGTACTTC. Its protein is CSASGGDFEQYF.

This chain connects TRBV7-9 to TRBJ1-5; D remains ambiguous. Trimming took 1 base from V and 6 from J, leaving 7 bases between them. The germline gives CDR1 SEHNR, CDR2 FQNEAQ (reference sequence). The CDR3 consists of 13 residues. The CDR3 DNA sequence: TGTGCCAGCAGCTTAGGGGGAGGTCAGCCCCAGCATTTT. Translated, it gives CASSLGGGQPQHF.

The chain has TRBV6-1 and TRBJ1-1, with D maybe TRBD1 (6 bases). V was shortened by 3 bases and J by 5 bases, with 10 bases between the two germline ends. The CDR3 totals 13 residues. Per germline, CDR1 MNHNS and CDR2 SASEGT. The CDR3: CASSDTGWTEAFF. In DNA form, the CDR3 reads TGTGCCAGCAGTGACACAGGGTGGACTGAAGCTTTCTTT.

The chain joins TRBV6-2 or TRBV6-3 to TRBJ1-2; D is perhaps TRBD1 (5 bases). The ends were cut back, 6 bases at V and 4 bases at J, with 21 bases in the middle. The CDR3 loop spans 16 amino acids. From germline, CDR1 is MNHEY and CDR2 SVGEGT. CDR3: CASSPTGRGATYGYTF. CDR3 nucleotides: TGTGCCAGCAGCCCCACGGGGCGGGGTGCGACCTATGGCTACACCTTC.

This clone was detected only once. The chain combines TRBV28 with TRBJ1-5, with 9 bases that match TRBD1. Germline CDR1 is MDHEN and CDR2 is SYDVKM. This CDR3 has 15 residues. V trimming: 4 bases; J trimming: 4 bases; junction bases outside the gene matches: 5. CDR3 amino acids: CASSSPGQGNQPQHF. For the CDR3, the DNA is TGTGCCAGCAGTTCACCTGGACAGGGGAATCAGCCCCAGCATTTT.

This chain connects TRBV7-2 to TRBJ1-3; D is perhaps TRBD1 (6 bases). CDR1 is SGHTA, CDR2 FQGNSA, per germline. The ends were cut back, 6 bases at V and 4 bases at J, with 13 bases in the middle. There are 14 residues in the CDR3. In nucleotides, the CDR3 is TGTGCCAGCAGTTCACAGGGATCAGGAAACACCATATATTTT. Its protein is CASSSQGSGNTIYF.

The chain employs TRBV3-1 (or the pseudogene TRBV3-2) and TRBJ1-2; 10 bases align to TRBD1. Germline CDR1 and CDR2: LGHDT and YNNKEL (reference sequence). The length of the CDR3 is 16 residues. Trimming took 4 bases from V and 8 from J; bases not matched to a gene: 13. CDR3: CASSLDTDRGRGGYTF. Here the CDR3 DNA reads TGTGCCAGCAGCCTAGATACTGACAGGGGGCGCGGGGGCTACACCTTC.

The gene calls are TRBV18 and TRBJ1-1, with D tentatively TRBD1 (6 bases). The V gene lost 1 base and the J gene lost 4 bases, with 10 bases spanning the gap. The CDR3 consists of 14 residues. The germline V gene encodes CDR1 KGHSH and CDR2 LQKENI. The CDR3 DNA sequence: TGTGCCAGCTCACCACAAACAGGGACCACTGAAGCTTTCTTT. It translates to CASSPQTGTTEAFF.

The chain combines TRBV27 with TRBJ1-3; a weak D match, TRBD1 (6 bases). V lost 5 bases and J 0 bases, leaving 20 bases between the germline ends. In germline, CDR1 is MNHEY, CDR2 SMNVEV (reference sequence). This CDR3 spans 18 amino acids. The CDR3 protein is CASSDLPGTLLSGNTIYF. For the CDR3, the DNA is TGTGCCAGCAGTGACCTCCCAGGGACACTTCTCTCTGGAAACACCATATATTTT.

The CDR3: CASSLTGGQPQHF. CDR3 nucleotide sequence: TGTGCCAGCAGCCTCACAGGGGGCCAGCCCCAGCATTTT. The rearrangement links TRBV14 to TRBJ1-5; TRBD1 matches at 9 bases. The V segment lost 4 bases and the J segment 7 bases; nucleotides outside the gene matches: 2. This CDR3 has 13 residues. Germline V CDR1 and CDR2: SGHDN, FVKESK.

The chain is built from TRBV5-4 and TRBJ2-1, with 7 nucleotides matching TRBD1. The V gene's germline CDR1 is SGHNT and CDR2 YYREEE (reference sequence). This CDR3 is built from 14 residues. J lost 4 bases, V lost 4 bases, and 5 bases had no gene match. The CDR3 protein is CASSLPGQYNEQFF. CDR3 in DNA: TGTGCCAGCAGCCTTCCGGGACAGTACAATGAGCAGTTCTTC.

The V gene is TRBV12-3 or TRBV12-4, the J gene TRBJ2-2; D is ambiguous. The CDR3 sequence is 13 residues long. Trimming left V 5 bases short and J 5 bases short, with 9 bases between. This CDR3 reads CASSLTGTGELFF. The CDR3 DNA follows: TGTGCCAGCAGTCTTACCGGTACCGGGGAGCTGTTTTTT.

In nucleotides, the CDR3 is TGTGCCAGCAGCATACAGGGAAGGGTCCCCGAGCAGTACTTC. Amino acid sequence: CASSIQGRVPEQYF. V is TRBV6-2 or TRBV6-3 and J is TRBJ2-7, with D perhaps matching TRBD1 (6 bases). Per germline, CDR1 MNHEY and CDR2 SVGEGT. Trimming pared 6 bases from V and 6 bases from J, leaving 18 bases between. The CDR3 is 14 residues long.

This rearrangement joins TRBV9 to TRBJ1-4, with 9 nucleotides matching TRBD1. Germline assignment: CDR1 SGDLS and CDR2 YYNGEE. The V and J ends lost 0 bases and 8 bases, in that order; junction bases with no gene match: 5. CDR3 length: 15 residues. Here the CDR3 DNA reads TGTGCCAGCAGCGTAGCGACAGGGGGGGACGAAAAACTGTTTTTT. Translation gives CASSVATGGDEKLFF.

CDR3: CASGSSRTSGGTTDTQYF. The CDR3 DNA follows: TGTGCTAGTGGTTCGTCCCGGACTAGCGGGGGGACCACAGATACGCAGTATTTT. The chain recombines TRBV12-5 with TRBJ2-3; 14 bases are shared with TRBD2. The V segment lost 4 bases and the J segment 2 bases; nucleotides outside the gene matches: 8. The CDR3 consists of 18 residues. Per germline, CDR1 LGHNT and CDR2 FRNRAP.

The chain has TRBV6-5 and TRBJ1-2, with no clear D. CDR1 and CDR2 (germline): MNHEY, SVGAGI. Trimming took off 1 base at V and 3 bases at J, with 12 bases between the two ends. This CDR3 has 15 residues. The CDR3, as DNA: TGTGCCAGCAGTTACTTGAACAGTAAGGACTATGGCTACACCTTC. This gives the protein CASSYLNSKDYGYTF.

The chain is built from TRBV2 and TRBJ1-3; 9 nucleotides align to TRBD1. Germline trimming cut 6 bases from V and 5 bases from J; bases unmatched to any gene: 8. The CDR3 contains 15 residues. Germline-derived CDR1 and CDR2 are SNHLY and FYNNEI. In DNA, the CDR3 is TGTGCCAGCAGGGGGGCCGGGACAGGGAGAAACACCATATATTTT. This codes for CASRGAGTGRNTIYF.

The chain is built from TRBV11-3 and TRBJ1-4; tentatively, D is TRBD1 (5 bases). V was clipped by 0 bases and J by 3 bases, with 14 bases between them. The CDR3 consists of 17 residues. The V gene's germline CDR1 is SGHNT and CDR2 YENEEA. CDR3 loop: CASSLEGERVANEKLFF. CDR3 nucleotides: TGTGCCAGCAGCTTAGAAGGGGAGCGGGTAGCTAATGAAAAACTGTTTTTT.

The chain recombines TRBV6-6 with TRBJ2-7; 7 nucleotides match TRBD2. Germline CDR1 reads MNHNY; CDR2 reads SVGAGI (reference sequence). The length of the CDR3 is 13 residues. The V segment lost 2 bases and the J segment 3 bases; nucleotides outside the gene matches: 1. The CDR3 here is CASSYPSGYEQYF. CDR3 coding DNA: TGTGCCAGCAGTTACCCTAGCGGCTACGAGCAGTACTTC.